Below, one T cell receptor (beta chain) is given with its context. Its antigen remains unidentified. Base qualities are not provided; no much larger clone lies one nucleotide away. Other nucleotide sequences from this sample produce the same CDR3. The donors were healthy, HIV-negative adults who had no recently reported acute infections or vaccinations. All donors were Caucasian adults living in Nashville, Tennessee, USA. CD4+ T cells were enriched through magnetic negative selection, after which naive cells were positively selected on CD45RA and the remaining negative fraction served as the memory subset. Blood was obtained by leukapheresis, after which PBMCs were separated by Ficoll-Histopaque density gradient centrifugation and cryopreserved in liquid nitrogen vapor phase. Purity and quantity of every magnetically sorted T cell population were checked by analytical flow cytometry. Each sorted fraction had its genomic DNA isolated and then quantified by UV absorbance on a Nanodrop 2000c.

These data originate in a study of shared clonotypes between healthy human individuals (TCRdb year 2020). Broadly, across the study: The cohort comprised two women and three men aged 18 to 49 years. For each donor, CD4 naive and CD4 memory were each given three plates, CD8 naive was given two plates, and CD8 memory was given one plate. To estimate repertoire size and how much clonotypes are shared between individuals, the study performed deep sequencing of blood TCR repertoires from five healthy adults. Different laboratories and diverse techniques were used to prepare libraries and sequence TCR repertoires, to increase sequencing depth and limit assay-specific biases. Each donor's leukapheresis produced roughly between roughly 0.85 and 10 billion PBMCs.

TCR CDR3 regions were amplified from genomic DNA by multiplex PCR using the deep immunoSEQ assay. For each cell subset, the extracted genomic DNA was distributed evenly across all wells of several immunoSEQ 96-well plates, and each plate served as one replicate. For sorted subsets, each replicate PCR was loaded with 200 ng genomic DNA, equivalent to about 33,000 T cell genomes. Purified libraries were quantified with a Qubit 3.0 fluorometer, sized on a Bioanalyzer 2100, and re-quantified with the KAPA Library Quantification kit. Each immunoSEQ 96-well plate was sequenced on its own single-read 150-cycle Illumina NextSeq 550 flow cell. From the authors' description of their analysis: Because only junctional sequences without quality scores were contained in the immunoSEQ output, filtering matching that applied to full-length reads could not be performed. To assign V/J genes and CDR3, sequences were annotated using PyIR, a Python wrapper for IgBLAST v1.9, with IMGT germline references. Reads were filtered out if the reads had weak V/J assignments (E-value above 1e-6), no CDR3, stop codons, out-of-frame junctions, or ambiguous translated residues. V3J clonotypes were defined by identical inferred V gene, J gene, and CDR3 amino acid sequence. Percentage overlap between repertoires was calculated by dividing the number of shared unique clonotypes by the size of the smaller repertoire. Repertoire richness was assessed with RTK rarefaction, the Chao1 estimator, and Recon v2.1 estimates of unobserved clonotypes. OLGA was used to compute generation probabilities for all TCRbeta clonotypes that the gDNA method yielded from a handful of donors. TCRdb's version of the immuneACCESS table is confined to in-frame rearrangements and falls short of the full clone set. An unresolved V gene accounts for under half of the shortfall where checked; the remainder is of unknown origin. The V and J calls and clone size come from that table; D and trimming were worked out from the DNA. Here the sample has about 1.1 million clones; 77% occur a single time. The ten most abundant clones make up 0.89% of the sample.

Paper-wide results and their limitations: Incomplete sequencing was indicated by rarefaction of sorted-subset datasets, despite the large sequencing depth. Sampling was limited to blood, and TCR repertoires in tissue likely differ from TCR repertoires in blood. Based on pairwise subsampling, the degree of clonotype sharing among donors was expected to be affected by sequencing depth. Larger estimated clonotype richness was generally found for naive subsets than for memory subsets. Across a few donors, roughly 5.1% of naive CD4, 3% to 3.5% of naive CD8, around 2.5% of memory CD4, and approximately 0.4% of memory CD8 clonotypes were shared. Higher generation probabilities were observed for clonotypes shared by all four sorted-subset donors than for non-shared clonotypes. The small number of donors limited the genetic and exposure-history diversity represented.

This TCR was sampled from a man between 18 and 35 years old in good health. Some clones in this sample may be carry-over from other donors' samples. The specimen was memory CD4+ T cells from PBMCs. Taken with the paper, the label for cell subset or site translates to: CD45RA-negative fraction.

The CDR3 loop reads CASSLGGSGTEAFF. DNA sequence: TGTGCCAGCAGCTTAGGGGGCTCGGGTACTGAAGCTTTCTTT. The receptor chain draws on TRBV7-9 and TRBJ1-1; 5 matching bases give a weak D call of TRBD1. CDR1 and CDR2, per the germline V gene (reference sequence), are SEHNR and FQNEAQ. Trimming takes 1 base from V and 5 bases from J, and the germline ends sit 11 bases apart. Measured from the cysteine to the phenylalanine, the CDR3 is 14 residues long. Kept here is only the CDR3 DNA, which spans 42 bases and is read in frame from base 1.